This is a list of T cell receptor beta chains from one sample in a study of OX40 agonist ivuxolimab in advanced cancers. Some clones are missing from TCRdb's copy, which holds only in-frame ones; the method was immunoSEQ multiplex PCR. The sample holds 72,000 or so clones, 75% to 90% seen once. This sample comprised CD4+ or CD8+ T cells sorted from blood, obtained in a trial of the OX40 agonist ivuxolimab. The source of these receptors is an adult with an advanced solid tumor such as melanoma, head and neck, liver or kidney cancer. Both conserved end residues are part of each CDR3. D genes are given only for firm matches. A clone size is listed for some rows: how often the clone was seen (once, few, many), or a class if it is expanded.

v_gene	j_gene	d_gene	abundance	CDR3nt	CDR3aa
TRBV7-9	TRBJ2-2	-	-	TGTGCCAGCAGCCTCATTCAGGGATCCAACACCGGGGAGCTGTTTTTT	CASSLIQGSNTGELFF
TRBV4-1	TRBJ2-2	-	once	TGCGCCAGCAGCCAAGCCCCCGGCGGGGAGCTGTTTTTT	CASSQAPGGELFF
TRBV9	TRBJ1-6	TRBD1	-	TGTGCCAGCAGCGTCGGGACAGGGGGTCGCTCACCCCTCCACTTT	CASSVGTGGRSPLHF
TRBV5-1	TRBJ2-1	TRBD1	-	TGCGCCAGCAGCTTGGGGGGACAGACCAATGAGCAGTTCTTC	CASSLGGQTNEQFF
TRBV21-1	TRBJ1-2	-	once	TGTGCCAGCAGCAAAGCCGGGCAGGGATACTATGGCTACACCTTC	CASSKAGQGYYGYTF
TRBV5-1	TRBJ2-7	-	once	TGCGCCAGCAGTAACTCGACAATATCTAAGCAGTACTTC	CASSNSTISKQYF
TRBV10-3	TRBJ2-3	-	-	TGTGCCATCAGTGTGCAGGTGCCGCCAGATACGCAGTATTTT	CAISVQVPPDTQYF
TRBV5-8	TRBJ1-5	-	-	TGTGCCAGCAGCTTGGGACAGGCTTATCAGCCCCAGCATTTT	CASSLGQAYQPQHF
TRBV2	TRBJ2-1	TRBD2	-	TGTGCCAGCAGTGCGGAACTAGCGGGAATCTACAATGAGCAGTTCTTC	CASSAELAGIYNEQFF
TRBV13	TRBJ1-2	-	-	TGTGCCAGCAGCCCCGACAGAGGGGACGGCTACACCTTC	CASSPDRGDGYTF
TRBV19	TRBJ1-2	-	-	TGTGCCAGTAGGGCCCGCCGGGGGCTATATGGCTACACCTTC	CASRARRGLYGYTF
TRBV28	TRBJ2-1	TRBD2	-	TGTGCCAGCAGTACTCCTAGCGGGAGGGTGGATGAGCAGTTCTTC	CASSTPSGRVDEQFF
TRBV28	TRBJ2-7	TRBD2	-	TGTGCCAGCAGTACCCCGGCTAGCGGGGCCTACGAGCAGTACTTC	CASSTPASGAYEQYF
TRBV7-2	TRBJ2-4	-	-	TGTGCCAGCAGCTTACAGGGATTAAACATTCAGTACTTC	CASSLQGLNIQYF
TRBV2	TRBJ1-2	-	-	TGTGCCACCGCATATACCACAGCCCATGGCTACACCTTC	CATAYTTAHGYTF
TRBV4-1	TRBJ2-1	TRBD2	-	TGCGCCAGCAGCCCGGGACTAGCGGGAGGTAGACACAATGAGCAGTTCTTC	CASSPGLAGGRHNEQFF
TRBV5-1	TRBJ2-3	TRBD2	few	TGCGCCAGCAGCCTTCTCGGGACTAGCGGGGACACAGATACGCAGTATTTT	CASSLLGTSGDTDTQYF
TRBV28	TRBJ1-3	-	-	TGTGCCAGCAGTTTATTGGGACGGAGCCGTGGAAACACCATATATTTT	CASSLLGRSRGNTIYF